This T cell receptor (beta chain) was captured in a study of vaccination effects on CD4 cells after COVID-19. To note about this clone: Antigen specificity is unknown.

Within the ViraFEST assay, antigen-specific CD4+ T cells underwent expansion with viral peptide pools prior to sequencing. Cultured cells yielded isolated CD4+ T cells after 10 days. Nucleocapsid antibodies were negative in the vaccine recipients, who had never had SARS-CoV-2 infection. TCRdb keeps only in-frame clones here, not all; method: immunoSEQ multiplex PCR. The sample holds tens of thousands of clones, more than 75% seen once. CDR3 length: 13 amino acids. Trimming cost V 5 bases and J 10 bases, with 15 bases left between them. Germline assignment: CDR1 SGHTA and CDR2 FQGNSA. The chain is built from TRBV7-2 and TRBJ2-1, with D perhaps matching TRBD1 (6 bases). The source of this sequence is a human donor who received a COVID-19 vaccine. Material: CD4+ T cells from PBMCs cultured with HCoV-OC43 spike peptides, obtained before COVID-19 vaccination. Subset denoted: HCoV-OC43 spike overlapping peptide pool stimulation. The CDR3 is CASSTGPPAEQFF. CDR3 coding DNA: TGTGCCAGCAGCACAGGGCCCCCCGCAGAGCAGTTCTTC.